This T cell receptor beta chain was sequenced in a study of Tregs in tolerant kidney transplant recipients. The overall study: After 6 to 7 days with irradiated graft donor PBMCs, CFSE-labeled recipient PBMCs were FACS-sorted. General study points: Findings come from small patient numbers and require larger validation. The most relevant donor-specific Treg TCRbeta repertoire apparently came from expansion with activated donor B cells. This study did not directly address biological reproducibility.

CDR1 and CDR2 (germline): SGHTA, FQGNSA. This CDR3 is 19 amino acids long. J lost 0 bases, V lost 1 base, and 11 bases had no gene match. Measured with immunoSEQ multiplex PCR; TCRdb has only the in-frame clones, and not every one. The data contain about 5,000 clones, almost 40% of them singletons. Concerning this clone itself: The antigen is not known.

The sequence was obtained from a human donor in good health. The genes are TRBV7-2 and TRBJ1-5, with 8 bases identical to TRBD1. Sequenced: CD8+ T cells from blood cultured with allogeneic cells. The DNA of the CDR3 is TGTGCCAGCAGCTTAGAGGGGGGGACAGGACGATATAGCAATCAGCCCCAGCATTTT. This codes for CASSLEGGTGRYSNQPQHF.